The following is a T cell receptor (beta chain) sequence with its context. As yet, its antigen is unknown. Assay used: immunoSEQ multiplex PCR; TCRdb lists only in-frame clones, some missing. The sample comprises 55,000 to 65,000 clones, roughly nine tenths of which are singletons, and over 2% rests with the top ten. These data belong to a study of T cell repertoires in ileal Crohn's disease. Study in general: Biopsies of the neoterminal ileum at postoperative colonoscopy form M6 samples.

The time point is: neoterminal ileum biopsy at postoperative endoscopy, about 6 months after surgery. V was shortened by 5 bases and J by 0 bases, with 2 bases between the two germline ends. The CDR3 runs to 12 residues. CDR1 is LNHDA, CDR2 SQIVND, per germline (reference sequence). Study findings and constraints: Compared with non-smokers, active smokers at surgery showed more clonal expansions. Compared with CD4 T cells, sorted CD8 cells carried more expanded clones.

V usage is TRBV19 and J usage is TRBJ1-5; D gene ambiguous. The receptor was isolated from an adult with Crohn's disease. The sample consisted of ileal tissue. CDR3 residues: CASSYSNQPQHF. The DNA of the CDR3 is TGTGCCAGTAGTTATAGCAATCAGCCCCAGCATTTT. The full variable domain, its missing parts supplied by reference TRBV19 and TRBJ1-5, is DGGITQSPKYLFRKEGQNVTLSCEQNLNHDAMYWYRQDPGQGLRLIYYSQIVNDFQKGDIAEGYSVSREKKESFPLTVTSAQKNPTAFYLCASSYSNQPQHFGDGTRLSIL.